The 22 T cell receptor beta chains below all came from one sample that was sequenced in a study of human T cells and chemical hapten exposure. MiXCR was run by TCRdb on the RACE reads, yielding one entry per CDR3 protein. The table lists tens of thousands of distinct CDR3 sequences, 12% of them singletons. The time point here: pre-sensitization, week 0. Treatment in this sample: therapeutic diphenylcyclopropenone sensitization with weekly scalp DPC. The authors extracted total RNA from unfractionated whole blood. Sequencing used whole blood, obtained in connection with sensitization to the hapten diphenylcyclopropenone (DPC). Every receptor here comes from a woman between 35 and 50 years old with alopecia areata. Some clones in this sample may be carry-over from other donors' samples.

This chain connects TRBV29-1 to TRBJ1-1, with D unresolved. The germline gives CDR1 SQVTM, CDR2 ANQGSEA. V lost 2 bases and J 6 bases, leaving 4 bases between the germline ends. CDR3 size: 10 residues. The CDR3 reads CSVEYPEAFF. CDR3 DNA sequence: TGCAGCGTTGAATATCCTGAAGCTTTCTTT.

This chain joins TRBV3-1 and TRBJ2-1; D gene ambiguous. Trimming left V 1 base short and J 0 bases short, with 7 bases between. The CDR3 contains 15 residues. Germline-derived CDR1 and CDR2 are LGHDT and YNNKEL (reference sequence). The CDR3 here is CASSQGRSSYNEQFF. The CDR3 DNA reads as TGTGCCAGCAGCCAAGGGCGGAGCTCCTACAATGAGCAGTTCTTC.

This clonotype came up many times. The chain employs TRBV7-2 and TRBJ2-6; 12 bases agree with TRBD1. Germline V lookup: CDR1 SGHTA, CDR2 FQGNSA. This CDR3 comprises 19 residues. Unmatched junction bases numbered 9, after V lost 4 bases and J lost 2 bases. The CDR3 here is CASSSPTGTGGAGANVLTF. DNA for the CDR3: TGTGCCAGCAGCTCCCCAACCGGGACAGGGGGCGCTGGGGCCAACGTCCTGACTTTC.

The table lists this clonotype with many counts. The chain carries TRBV3-1 and TRBJ1-3, with D unresolved. There are 17 residues in the CDR3. CDR1 is LGHDT, CDR2 YNNKEL, per germline (reference sequence). V lost 1 base to trimming and J lost 1 base, with 14 bases between them. This CDR3 is CASSQGAPGGSGNTIYF. CDR3 nucleotide sequence: TGTGCCAGCAGCCAAGGGGCCCCCGGAGGATCTGGAAACACCATATATTTT. Combining the CDR3 with reference TRBV3-1 and TRBJ1-3 gives the whole variable domain DTAVSQTPKYLVTQMGNDKSIKCEQNLGHDTMYWYKQDSKKFLKIMFSYNNKELIINETVPNRFSPKSPDKAHLNLHINSLELGDSAVYFCASSQGAPGGSGNTIYFGEGSWLTVV.

The gene calls are TRBV9 and TRBJ1-1; D unresolved. Germline lookup yields CDR1 SGDLS and CDR2 YYNGEE. V was shortened by 4 bases and J by 4 bases, with 17 bases between the two germline ends. CDR3 length: 15 residues. The CDR3 is CASSPRTHGSTEAFF. Here the CDR3 DNA reads TGTGCCAGCAGCCCACGGACTCACGGGAGCACTGAAGCTTTCTTT.

This clonotype was recorded at least ten times. The rearrangement uses TRBV27 and TRBJ2-1; a possible D gene is TRBD1 (5 bases). CDR3 length: 16 residues. Trimming pared 2 bases from V and 0 bases from J, leaving 11 bases between. The germline CDR1 and CDR2 sequences are MNHEY and SMNVEV (reference sequence). CDR3 coding DNA: TGTGCCAGCAGTTTAACCCCACAGGTCTCCTACAATGAGCAGTTCTTC. This translates into CASSLTPQVSYNEQFF.

This clonotype appeared many times. This chain joins TRBV7-2 and TRBJ2-1, with D perhaps assigned TRBD1 or TRBD2 (6 bases each). This CDR3 is 19 amino acids long. Germline CDR1 and CDR2: SGHTA and FQGNSA. V was clipped by 2 bases and J by 7 bases, with 27 bases between them. The CDR3 is CASSLPLVWGALIPNEQFF. CDR3 coding DNA: TGTGCCAGCAGCTTACCCCTAGTCTGGGGGGCCCTCATCCCTAATGAGCAGTTCTTC.

This clonotype was picked up a small number of times. The chain is built from TRBV28 and TRBJ1-6; D is possibly TRBD1 (6 bases). Trimming removed 3 bases at V and 9 bases at J, with 12 bases between. The germline CDR1 and CDR2 sequences are MDHEN and SYDVKM. CDR3 size: 14 residues. The CDR3 nucleotides read TGTGCCAGCAGTTTGGACAGTTCCGGTTCACCCCTCCACTTT. Its translation is CASSLDSSGSPLHF.

The chain carries TRBV29-1 and TRBJ1-3; D call uncertain. The CDR3 is 14 amino acids. Trimming left V 2 bases short and J 4 bases short, with 12 bases between. Germline CDR1 is SQVTM and CDR2 is ANQGSEA. The chain's CDR3 is CSVELGVPGNTIYF. In DNA, the CDR3 is TGCAGCGTTGAACTTGGGGTACCGGGAAACACCATATATTTT.

This clonotype appeared a few times. The chain links TRBV4-2 to TRBJ1-4; D gene ambiguous. Germline assignment: CDR1 LGHNA and CDR2 YNFKEQ. Trimming pared 0 bases from V and 10 bases from J, leaving 6 bases between. The CDR3 loop spans 12 amino acids. The CDR3 loop reads CASSQDLGKLFF. CDR3 sequence (DNA): TGTGCCAGCAGCCAAGATCTCGGAAAACTGTTTTTT.

The sample holds many counts of this clonotype. CDR3 sequence reads: CSGDSISTDTQYF. CDR3 in DNA: TGCAGCGGGGACTCGATTAGCACAGATACGCAGTATTTT. The chain recombines TRBV29-1 with TRBJ2-3; possible D gene TRBD2, 6 bases. The length of the CDR3 is 13 residues. Germline V gene lookup returns CDR1 SQVTM and CDR2 ANQGSEA. V lost 7 bases and J 0 bases, leaving 11 bases between the germline ends.

This clonotype was seen many times. The rearrangement links TRBV11-2 to TRBJ2-1; D is undetermined. Per germline, CDR1 SGHAT and CDR2 FQNNGV. V was pared by 4 bases and J by 5 bases, with 9 bases between. This CDR3 comprises 13 residues. The CDR3 sequence is CASSSTVDNEQFF. CDR3 DNA: TGTGCCAGCAGCTCCACCGTCGACAATGAGCAGTTCTTC.

This clonotype came up a few times. This rearrangement joins TRBV11-2 to TRBJ1-1, with D unresolved. Trimming shortened V by 2 bases and J by 1 base, and 11 bases separated the two germline ends. CDR1 and CDR2 (germline): SGHAT, FQNNGV. The CDR3 contains 15 residues. CDR3 sequence: CASSLHLGRNTEAFF. CDR3 bases: TGTGCCAGCAGCTTACATCTCGGACGGAACACTGAAGCTTTCTTT.

The J gene is TRBJ2-2, the V gene TRBV29-1; unclear D gene. The CDR3 runs to 11 residues. The germline V and J ends were trimmed by 4 bases and 8 bases, with 8 bases remaining between them. Germline CDR1 is SQVTM and CDR2 is ANQGSEA. In DNA, the CDR3 is TGCAGCGTTGGAGCTACGGGGGAGCTGTTTTTT. Protein sequence: CSVGATGELFF.

The chain employs TRBV3-1 and TRBJ2-3; 7 positions agree with TRBD2. The CDR3 totals 15 residues. Losses at the gene ends were 0 bases for V and 3 bases for J; bases not matched to a gene: 3. Per the germline V gene, CDR1 is LGHDT and CDR2 is YNNKEL (reference sequence). CDR3 nucleotides: TGTGCCAGCAGCCAAGAGGGGCGGGAGACAGATACGCAGTATTTT. This codes for CASSQEGRETDTQYF.

This rearrangement joins TRBV10-2 to TRBJ1-1; 9 positions agree with TRBD1. The CDR3 runs to 13 residues. CDR1 is WSHSY and CDR2 is SAAADI in the germline V gene. The V segment lost 5 bases and the J segment 11 bases; nucleotides outside the gene matches: 9. The CDR3 spells CASSLDRGYSAFF. CDR3 DNA: TGCGCCAGCAGTTTGGACAGGGGATACTCCGCTTTCTTT.

This clonotype was counted at least ten times. A read error may produce the germline difference seen at one junction end. The V call is TRBV29-1, the J call TRBJ1-2; D is undetermined. The germline gives CDR1 SQVTM, CDR2 ANQGSEA. CDR3 length equals 10 residues. For the CDR3, the DNA is TGCAGCGTTGCCGAGAAAATGATCGCCTTC. Its translation: CSVAEKMIAF.

This clonotype was counted a few times. The CDR3 nucleotides read TGTGCCAGCAGGTCTACAGGGGGTTCTCTGGATGAGCAGTTCTTC. Its translation: CASRSTGGSLDEQFF. The chain joins TRBV11-2 to TRBJ2-1; 8 bases align to TRBD1. Germline lookup yields CDR1 SGHAT and CDR2 FQNNGV. V gave up 6 bases and J gave up 8 bases; unmatched junction bases: 12. This CDR3 is 15 amino acids long. Full variable domain (remainder filled in from reference TRBV11-2 and TRBJ2-1): EAGVAQSPRYKIIEKRQSVAFWCNPISGHATLYWYQQILGQGPKLLIQFQNNGVVDDSQLPKDRFSAERLKGVDSTLKIQPAKLEDSAVYLCASRSTGGSLDEQFFGPGTRLTVL.

The rearrangement uses TRBV28 and TRBJ1-2; TRBD1 matches at 7 bases. This CDR3 spans 14 amino acids. With 6 bases clipped from V and 4 bases from J, the junction kept 8 bases outside the gene matches. Per germline, CDR1 MDHEN and CDR2 SYDVKM. CDR3 residues: CASSPGTDFYGYTF. The CDR3 nucleotides are TGTGCCAGCAGCCCCGGGACAGACTTCTATGGCTACACCTTC.

This clonotype was counted ten times or more. The DNA for the CDR3 is TGTGCCAGCGGTCCCGGGACTAGCGGACCCTACGAGCAGTACTTC. Its translation is CASGPGTSGPYEQYF. The V call is TRBV28, the J call TRBJ2-7; 11 bases fit TRBD2. CDR3 length equals 15 residues. CDR1 and CDR2 (germline): MDHEN, SYDVKM. V lost 8 bases and J lost 2; bases outside the gene matches: 8. The entire variable domain, with the rest obtained from reference TRBV28 and TRBJ2-7, is as follows: DVKVTQSSRYLVKRTGEKVFLECVQDMDHENMFWYRQDPGLGLRLIYFSYDVKMKEKGDIPEGYSVSREKKERFSLILESASTNQTSMYLCASGPGTSGPYEQYFGPGTRLTVT.

V and J are TRBV29-1 and TRBJ2-1, with 8 bases that match TRBD1. Per the germline V gene, CDR1 is SQVTM and CDR2 is ANQGSEA. With V trimmed by 6 bases and J by 10 bases, 11 bases remained unmatched. The length of the CDR3 is 13 residues. The CDR3 is CSVLLTGGYEQFF. DNA of the CDR3: TGCAGCGTCCTCCTAACAGGGGGATACGAGCAGTTCTTC.

This clonotype was recorded at least ten times. The chain employs TRBV28 and TRBJ2-4; D ambiguous. Looked up from germline, CDR1 is MDHEN and CDR2 is SYDVKM. The CDR3 is 12 residues long. Trimming cost V 6 bases and J 9 bases, with 12 bases left between them. The CDR3 DNA reads as TGTGCCAGCAGCCCCGGTAGGCGCATTCAGTACTTC. This gives the protein CASSPGRRIQYF.